Following are 30 T cell receptor beta chains from one sample sequenced in a study of radiotherapy plus CTLA-4 blockade in lung cancer. TCRdb's copy holds only in-frame clones and misses some; the assay was immunoSEQ multiplex PCR. This sample carries over 80,000 clones, 83% of them seen once, and the ten largest clones take around 0.78%. The sample was peripheral blood, taken from a patient treated with radiotherapy plus ipilimumab. Receptors were obtained from a human donor with non-small cell lung cancer who had stable disease on radiotherapy plus ipilimumab.

The chain combines TRBV14 with TRBJ1-2; 8 bases map to TRBD1. This CDR3 is 15 amino acids long. Germline CDR1 SGHDN, CDR2 FVKESK. The V and J ends lost 4 bases and 7 bases, in that order; junction bases with no gene match: 11. As DNA, the CDR3 is TGTGCCAGCAGCCCTGGTCTAGGACAGGGTGGTGGCTACACCTTC. It translates to CASSPGLGQGGGYTF.

V and J are TRBV7-3 and TRBJ2-1, with D uncertain. The V end lost 5 bases, the J end lost 0 bases, and 11 bases lay between the germline ends. The CDR3 loop spans 15 amino acids. Germline CDR1 is SGHTA and CDR2 is FQGTGA. CDR3 loop: CASSRWGSSYNEQFF. As DNA, the CDR3 is TGTGCCAGCAGCAGGTGGGGTAGCTCCTACAATGAGCAGTTCTTC. Supplemented by reference TRBV7-3 and TRBJ2-1, the full variable domain reads GAGVSQTPSNKVTEKGKYVELRCDPISGHTALYWYRQSLGQGPEFLIYFQGTGAADDSGLPNDRFFAVRPEGSVSTLKIQRTERGDSAVYLCASSRWGSSYNEQFFGPGTRLTVL.

This chain connects TRBV28 to TRBJ1-2, with 10 bases identical to TRBD1. V lost 3 bases and J lost 3; bases outside the gene matches: 4. The germline gives CDR1 MDHEN, CDR2 SYDVKM. The CDR3 runs to 15 residues. In nucleotides, the CDR3 is TGTGCCAGCAGTTTCTTCGGGACAGGGGACTATGGCTACACCTTC. It encodes CASSFFGTGDYGYTF.

The chain employs TRBV6-5 and TRBJ2-5; 10 bases align to TRBD1. J gave up 5 bases and V 5 bases, and 8 bases lay outside the gene matches. Germline CDR1 and CDR2: MNHEY and SVGAGI. The CDR3 has 15 amino acids. CDR3 protein: CASSRQGARMETQYF. The CDR3 DNA reads TGTGCCAGCAGTAGACAGGGGGCGCGAATGGAGACCCAGTACTTC.

CDR3 nucleotide sequence: TGTGCCAGCAGCCCGTTTATAAGACAGGGGGCCAATCAGCCCCAGCATTTT. Translated, it gives CASSPFIRQGANQPQHF. J is TRBJ1-5 and V is TRBV4-2; 10 bases align to TRBD1. J gave up 3 bases and V 4 bases, and 9 bases lay outside the gene matches. Germline assignment: CDR1 LGHNA and CDR2 YNFKEQ. The CDR3 consists of 17 residues.

The chain joins TRBV18 to TRBJ2-3; 7 positions match TRBD1. The CDR3 spans 14 residues. The ends lost 5 bases at V and 1 base at J; junction bases unmatched: 3. Germline V lookup: CDR1 KGHSH, CDR2 LQKENI. The DNA for the CDR3 is TGTGCCAGCTCATTGGGGACAGGCACAGATACGCAGTATTTT. Translated: CASSLGTGTDTQYF.

This clone was recorded a few times. The chain employs TRBV5-6 and TRBJ1-2, with TRBD1 matching 7 bases. Germline V gene lookup returns CDR1 SGHDT and CDR2 YYEEEE. CDR3 length equals 12 residues. V shed 4 bases, J shed 8 bases, and the junction held 5 bases outside the gene matches. CDR3 DNA sequence: TGTGCCAGCAGCATACAGGGACAGGGCTACACCTTC. It codes for CASSIQGQGYTF.

The V gene is TRBV5-3, the J gene TRBJ1-1; D possibly corresponds to TRBD1 (5 bases). TRBV5-3 is sorted into the ORF group, with uncertain function. The CDR3 contains 14 residues. The V gene lost 2 bases and the J gene lost 1 base, with 9 bases spanning the gap. The CDR3 coding sequence is TGTGCCAGAAGCTTCAGGGAGGGGAACACTGAAGCTTTCTTT. This translates into CARSFREGNTEAFF.

V and J are TRBV28 and TRBJ2-3; 12 bases are shared with TRBD2. Germline CDR1 MDHEN, CDR2 SYDVKM. This CDR3 is built from 16 residues. V was clipped by 4 bases and J by 4 bases; unmatched bases: 6. The CDR3 reads CASSSRLAGVADTQYF. CDR3 DNA sequence: TGTGCCAGCAGTTCTAGACTAGCGGGAGTAGCAGATACGCAGTATTTT.

The rearrangement joins TRBV28 to TRBJ2-1; a possible D gene is TRBD2 (6 bases). V was cut by 7 bases and J by 10 bases, with 23 bases left in between. From germline, CDR1 is MDHEN and CDR2 SYDVKM. This CDR3 is 15 amino acids long. CDR3 loop: CASTPVAVPLSEQFF. The CDR3 DNA is TGTGCCAGCACTCCCGTAGCGGTCCCCCTAAGCGAGCAGTTCTTC.

The V and J genes are TRBV14 and TRBJ1-2; a weak D match, TRBD1 (5 bases). This CDR3 comprises 15 residues. V gave up 1 base and J gave up 5 bases, with 14 bases separating them. Germline assignment: CDR1 SGHDN and CDR2 FVKESK. CDR3 sequence (DNA): TGTGCCAGCAGCCAAGTAGCAGGGAGCCCTTATGGCTACACCTTC. This translates into CASSQVAGSPYGYTF.

This clone was seen only once. This chain connects TRBV2 to TRBJ2-1, with D maybe TRBD1 (6 bases). This CDR3 spans 12 amino acids. V was cut by 6 bases and J by 12 bases, with 15 bases left in between. Germline lookup yields CDR1 SNHLY and CDR2 FYNNEI. CDR3 protein: CASRPNKQGQFF. In nucleotides, the CDR3 is TGTGCCAGCAGACCAAATAAACAGGGGCAGTTCTTC.

The V gene is TRBV7-3, the J gene TRBJ2-5, with 10 nucleotides matching TRBD1. CDR3 length: 14 amino acids. The germline V gene encodes CDR1 SGHTA and CDR2 FQGTGA. Losses at the gene ends were 2 bases for V and 5 bases for J; bases not matched to a gene: 2. In DNA form, the CDR3 reads TGTGCCAGCAGCTTAGCGGGACAGGGGGAGACCCAGTACTTC. Its protein is CASSLAGQGETQYF. The entire variable domain, with the rest obtained from reference TRBV7-3 and TRBJ2-5, is as follows: GAGVSQTPSNKVTEKGKYVELRCDPISGHTALYWYRQSLGQGPEFLIYFQGTGAADDSGLPNDRFFAVRPEGSVSTLKIQRTERGDSAVYLCASSLAGQGETQYFGPGTRLLVL.

This rearrangement joins TRBV7-9 to TRBJ2-1; 10 nucleotides align to TRBD1. The germline V gene encodes CDR1 SEHNR and CDR2 FQNEAQ (reference sequence). The CDR3 runs 17 residues. J lost 6 bases, V lost 0 bases, and 8 bases had no gene match. CDR3 amino acids: CASSLALGQGVFNEQFF. The CDR3, as DNA: TGTGCCAGCAGCTTAGCACTCGGACAGGGGGTGTTCAATGAGCAGTTCTTC.

This sequence joins TRBV28 and TRBJ1-2; 7 positions match TRBD1. The CDR3 has 15 residues. The ends lost 5 bases at V and 1 base at J; junction bases unmatched: 7. CDR1 and CDR2 from the germline V gene are MDHEN and SYDVKM. The CDR3 region has the DNA TGTGCCAGCAGTGCCTGGACAGGTTTTAACTATGGCTACACCTTC. It encodes CASSAWTGFNYGYTF.

This clone was counted a few times. This CDR3 is CASSSVGLAQYF. The CDR3 region has the DNA TGTGCCAGCAGCTCGGTGGGACTTGCGCAGTACTTC. This sequence joins TRBV11-2 and TRBJ2-7; D perhaps matches TRBD2 (6 bases). In germline, CDR1 is SGHAT, CDR2 FQNNGV. The germline V and J ends were trimmed by 4 bases and 9 bases, with 13 bases remaining between them. The CDR3 covers 12 residues.

The chain recombines TRBV30 with TRBJ1-6, with D perhaps TRBD1 (6 bases). This CDR3 is 13 amino acids long. The V gene lost 5 bases and the J gene lost 5 bases, with 10 bases spanning the gap. Germline V lookup: CDR1 GTSNPN, CDR2 SVGIG (reference sequence). The CDR3 protein is CAWGQGNNSPLHF. The CDR3 DNA reads as TGTGCCTGGGGGCAGGGGAATAATTCACCCCTCCACTTT.

CDR3 bases: TGTGCCAGCAGAGAAAGCGGGGGGGGTTACAATGAGCAGTTCTTC. This codes for CASRESGGGYNEQFF. J is TRBJ2-1 and V is TRBV27; 10 nucleotides align to TRBD2. The V and J ends lost 6 bases and 4 bases, in that order; junction bases with no gene match: 6. This CDR3 comprises 15 residues. Germline V gene data show CDR1 as MNHEY and CDR2 as SMNVEV (reference sequence).

The genes are TRBV21-1 and TRBJ2-7; the DNA was not used to check the table's D call, TRBD1. TRBV21-1 is given as a pseudogene. This CDR3 has 15 amino acids. CDR3 protein: CASSLISGSTYEQYF. For the CDR3, the DNA is TGTGCCAGCAGCCTCATCTCAGGGTCCACCTACGAGCAGTACTTC.

The chain has TRBV2 and TRBJ2-1; TRBD2 might be the D (5 bases). Trimming took 7 bases from V and 6 from J, leaving 13 bases between them. The length of the CDR3 is 13 residues. CDR1 and CDR2 from the germline V gene are SNHLY and FYNNEI. Written as DNA, the CDR3 is TGTGCCAGCACCCAGCGGAAGGGCAATGAGCAGTTCTTC. Its protein product is CASTQRKGNEQFF. Using reference TRBV2 and TRBJ2-1 for the parts outside the CDR3, the full variable domain is EPEVTQTPSHQVTQMGQEVILRCVPISNHLYFYWYRQILGQKVEFLVSFYNNEISEKSEIFDDQFSVERPDGSNFTLKIRSTKLEDSAMYFCASTQRKGNEQFFGPGTRLTVL.

V is TRBV28 and J is TRBJ2-7, with a weak D call TRBD1 (6 bases). The V and J ends lost 2 bases and 2 bases respectively, with 19 bases between them. CDR3 length: 17 amino acids. CDR1 and CDR2 (germline): MDHEN, SYDVKM. The CDR3 spells CASSLGAGGGGAYEQYF. The CDR3 DNA reads as TGTGCCAGCAGTTTAGGGGCCGGTGGGGGCGGAGCCTACGAGCAGTACTTC.

The V call is TRBV6-5, the J call TRBJ1-6; D ambiguous. Germline CDR1 MNHEY, CDR2 SVGAGI. The ends were cut back, 5 bases at V and 16 bases at J, with 12 bases in the middle. This CDR3 spans 11 amino acids. The CDR3 DNA sequence: TGTGCCAGCAGTGACGGCCCCTCGCTCCACTTT. It translates to CASSDGPSLHF.

The gene calls are TRBV30 and TRBJ2-1; tentative D call: TRBD1 (6 bases). Trimming took 8 bases from V and 1 from J, leaving 15 bases between them. Per germline, CDR1 GTSNPN and CDR2 SVGIG (reference sequence). The CDR3 is 14 residues long. The chain's CDR3 is CAGQQGSSYNEQFF. The CDR3 DNA is TGTGCCGGACAACAGGGTAGTTCCTACAATGAGCAGTTCTTC.

The rearrangement joins TRBV28 to TRBJ1-4; TRBD1 aligns across 7 bases. Trimming at V came to 4 bases and at J to 3 bases, leaving 8 bases not matched to a gene. This CDR3 comprises 16 residues. Germline CDR1 reads MDHEN; CDR2 reads SYDVKM. The CDR3 region is CASSSPDRASNEKLFF. The CDR3 coding sequence is TGTGCCAGCAGTTCCCCCGACAGGGCCTCTAATGAAAAACTGTTTTTT.

The V call is TRBV11-2, the J call TRBJ1-1; TRBD1 matches 10 bases. Losses at the gene ends were 3 bases for V and 4 bases for J; bases not matched to a gene: 8. This CDR3 region has 16 residues. Germline CDR1 and CDR2: SGHAT and FQNNGV. The CDR3 bases are TGTGCCAGCAGCTTCCTGACCGGGACAGGGGCCACTGAAGCTTTCTTT. It encodes CASSFLTGTGATEAFF.

This clone was counted only a few times. This chain joins TRBV2 and TRBJ1-2; D not resolved. This CDR3 spans 12 amino acids. Germline loops: CDR1 SNHLY, CDR2 FYNNEI. V was shortened by 7 bases and J by 8 bases, with 14 bases between the two germline ends. The chain's CDR3 is CASTRETMGYTF. As DNA, the CDR3 is TGTGCCAGCACCCGGGAAACTATGGGCTACACCTTC.

This chain links TRBV5-6 with TRBJ2-5, with D unclear. This CDR3 spans 15 amino acids. Trimming stripped 2 bases from V and 1 base from J, with 12 bases between. Germline V gene lookup returns CDR1 SGHDT and CDR2 YYEEEE. The CDR3 bases are TGTGCCAGCAGCTTTAGGCGGACCCTCCAAGAGACCCAGTACTTC. This codes for CASSFRRTLQETQYF.

The J gene is TRBJ2-3, the V gene TRBV19; TRBD2 aligns across 9 bases. The germline V gene has CDR1 LNHDA and CDR2 SQIVND (reference sequence). The CDR3 sequence is 17 residues long. The V segment lost 3 bases and the J segment 4 bases; nucleotides outside the gene matches: 11. The chain's CDR3 is CASSIRISGGGSDTQYF. DNA for the CDR3: TGTGCCAGTAGTATTCGAATTAGCGGGGGCGGCTCAGATACGCAGTATTTT.

The chain couples TRBV30 to TRBJ2-7, with D tentatively TRBD2 (5 bases). This CDR3 is built from 14 residues. The V end was cut by 2 bases, the J end by 0 bases, with 11 bases between. CDR1 GTSNPN and CDR2 SVGIG come from the germline V gene (reference sequence). In DNA form, the CDR3 reads TGTGCCTGGAGTAAAGAGGACTCCTCCTACGAGCAGTACTTC. Translation: CAWSKEDSSYEQYF.

The V and J genes are TRBV30 and TRBJ2-7; TRBD1 or TRBD2 may be the D gene (5 bases each). Germline CDR1 and CDR2: GTSNPN and SVGIG (reference sequence). CDR3 length: 14 residues. V shed 5 bases and J shed 1 base, with 15 bases lying between them. This CDR3 is CAWETLGDSYEQYF. The CDR3 nucleotides are TGTGCCTGGGAGACTTTGGGGGATTCCTACGAGCAGTACTTC. Full variable domain (missing parts from reference TRBV30 and TRBJ2-7): SQTIHQWPATLVQPVGSPLSLECTVEGTSNPNLYWYRQAAGRGLQLLFYSVGIGQISSEVPQNLSASRPQDRQFILSSKKLLLSDSGFYLCAWETLGDSYEQYFGPGTRLTVT.